The rows below give T cell receptor beta chains drawn from one sample of a study of Graves' ophthalmopathy and Graves' hyperthyroidism. TCRdb ran MiXCR on the multiplex PCR reads and lists one entry per CDR3 protein. The data contain hundreds of thousands of distinct CDR3 sequences, 15% of them singletons. The sequencing input was peripheral blood. These receptors all come from a woman younger than 35 with stable Graves' hyperthyroidism. Each CDR3 is given with its conserved first and last residue. D genes are given only for firm matches. Some rows mark clone size as missing; the rest say once, few, many or name a class of expanded clone.

abundance: few; v_gene: TRBV5-1; j_gene: TRBJ2-5; d_gene: .; CDR3nt: TGCGCCAGCAGGGATCCGACGGGAGAGACCCAGTACTTC; CDR3aa: CASRDPTGETQYF
abundance: many; v_gene: TRBV7-9; j_gene: TRBJ2-4; d_gene: TRBD1; CDR3nt: TGTGCCAGCAGCGAACAGTCAGGGGGCGTTAAGTACTTC; CDR3aa: CASSEQSGGVKYF
abundance: many; v_gene: TRBV19; j_gene: TRBJ1-4; d_gene: .; CDR3nt: TGTGCCAGTAGTATTGGCCGGAATAATGAAAAACTGTTTTTT; CDR3aa: CASSIGRNNEKLFF
abundance: few; v_gene: TRBV5-1; j_gene: TRBJ2-5; d_gene: .; CDR3nt: TGCGCCAGCGAGGGGGAGCAGGGAAAGACCCAGTACTTC; CDR3aa: CASEGEQGKTQYF
abundance: .; v_gene: TRBV2; j_gene: TRBJ1-3; d_gene: .; CDR3nt: TGTGCCGGACGGGCGAGCCCTGGAAACACCATATATTTT; CDR3aa: CAGRASPGNTIYF
abundance: many; v_gene: TRBV12-3/TRBV12-4; j_gene: TRBJ1-1; d_gene: .; CDR3nt: TGTGCCAGCAGTCCCCCCGGGTTGACGAACACTGAAGCTTTCTTT; CDR3aa: CASSPPGLTNTEAFF
abundance: .; v_gene: TRBV12-3/TRBV12-4; j_gene: TRBJ2-2; d_gene: TRBD1; CDR3nt: TGTGCCAGCAGTACAGGGGGGTCGGACACCGGGGAGCTGTTTTTT; CDR3aa: CASSTGGSDTGELFF
abundance: .; v_gene: TRBV5-1; j_gene: TRBJ2-6; d_gene: TRBD1; CDR3nt: TGCGCCAGCATGATGGGACAGCCGTCGCATTGGATGGGGTTTGGGGCCAACGTCCTGACTTTC; CDR3aa: CASMMGQPSHWMGFGANVLTF
abundance: many; v_gene: TRBV29-1; j_gene: TRBJ1-1; d_gene: .; CDR3nt: TGCAGCGTTGAGGGGGGCGGGAACACTGAAGCTTTCTTT; CDR3aa: CSVEGGGNTEAFF
abundance: .; v_gene: TRBV28; j_gene: TRBJ2-7; d_gene: .; CDR3nt: TGTGCCAGCAGCCCAGGGGGACTAGGGGGCTACGAGCAGTACTTC; CDR3aa: CASSPGGLGGYEQYF
abundance: many; v_gene: TRBV29-1; j_gene: TRBJ1-1; d_gene: TRBD1; CDR3nt: TGCAGCGTGATACAGGGGGGTAACACTGAAGCTTTCTTT; CDR3aa: CSVIQGGNTEAFF
abundance: large; v_gene: TRBV19; j_gene: TRBJ2-5; d_gene: TRBD1; CDR3nt: TGTGCCAGTAGTACCAGGGGACAGGGGGAAGAGACCCAGTACTTC; CDR3aa: CASSTRGQGEETQYF
abundance: many; v_gene: TRBV27; j_gene: TRBJ1-2; d_gene: .; CDR3nt: TGTGCCAGCAGTCTAACAGGGTTTGAGGGCTACACCTTC; CDR3aa: CASSLTGFEGYTF
abundance: many; v_gene: TRBV6-1; j_gene: TRBJ1-2; d_gene: .; CDR3nt: TGTGCCAGCAGAGAGACGGGTAGGGACACCGCTAACTATGGCTACACCTTC; CDR3aa: CASRETGRDTANYGYTF
abundance: few; v_gene: TRBV6-2/TRBV6-3; j_gene: TRBJ2-7; d_gene: .; CDR3nt: TGTGCCAGCAGCCGTGAGGCTGCGAGCTCCTACGAGCAGTACTTC; CDR3aa: CASSREAASSYEQYF
abundance: many; v_gene: TRBV24-1; j_gene: TRBJ1-1; d_gene: .; CDR3nt: TGTGCCACCAGTGATGGACTGGCTGAAGCTTTCTTT; CDR3aa: CATSDGLAEAFF
abundance: many; v_gene: TRBV27; j_gene: TRBJ2-2; d_gene: .; CDR3nt: TGTGCCAGCAGTTCCCCAGCCGGGGAGCTGTTTTTT; CDR3aa: CASSSPAGELFF
abundance: .; v_gene: TRBV4-1; j_gene: TRBJ1-3; d_gene: .; CDR3nt: TGCGCCAGCAGCCAAGAAGGCGGACCCTCTGGAAACACCATATATTTT; CDR3aa: CASSQEGGPSGNTIYF
abundance: .; v_gene: TRBV12-3/TRBV12-4; j_gene: TRBJ1-1; d_gene: TRBD1; CDR3nt: TGTGCCAGCAGTCTGTTAGTTGCGCAGGGGGTGACTGAAGCTTTCTTT; CDR3aa: CASSLLVAQGVTEAFF
abundance: many; v_gene: TRBV20-1; j_gene: TRBJ2-7; d_gene: TRBD2; CDR3nt: TGCAGTGCTCAAGGGACTAGCGGGGGCTTTAGCTCCTACGAGCAGTACTTC; CDR3aa: CSAQGTSGGFSSYEQYF
abundance: many; v_gene: TRBV10-3; j_gene: TRBJ2-7; d_gene: .; CDR3nt: TGTGCCATCAGTGAGGCAGGCCTCTACGAGCAGTACTTC; CDR3aa: CAISEAGLYEQYF
abundance: many; v_gene: TRBV11-3; j_gene: TRBJ1-6; d_gene: .; CDR3nt: TGTGCCAGCAGCTCCCGGATTTTTTCACCCCTCCACTTT; CDR3aa: CASSSRIFSPLHF
abundance: few; v_gene: TRBV2; j_gene: TRBJ2-1; d_gene: TRBD1; CDR3nt: TGTGCCAGCAGTGAAGCGGGGACAGTCTACAATGAGCAGTTCTTC; CDR3aa: CASSEAGTVYNEQFF
abundance: many; v_gene: TRBV12-3/TRBV12-4; j_gene: TRBJ1-1; d_gene: .; CDR3nt: TGTGCCAGCAGTTTAAATGTGGGCATCACGAACACTGAAGCTTTCTTT; CDR3aa: CASSLNVGITNTEAFF